Listed below are T cell receptor beta chains from one sample, sequenced in a study of T cell responses to AZD1222 COVID-19 vaccine. Clones were read by immunoSEQ multiplex PCR, and TCRdb kept only the in-frame ones, dropping some. The sample gives 150,000 to 200,000 clones, about 90% of which show up once; 1.1% is in the top ten. The sample consisted of peripheral blood, taken 28 days after the second AZD1222 dose. These TCRs come from an adult who received the AZD1222 COVID-19 vaccine. Both conserved end residues are part of each CDR3. D genes are given only for firm matches. Only part of the rows carry a size: once, few, many, or a class if the clone is expanded.

d_call clone_size j_call v_call cdr3_nt cdr3_aa
TRBD2 - TRBJ2-5 TRBV27 TGTGCCAGCAGTTTAGGTGTCGGTAGCGGGCGGCAGGAGACCCAGTACTTC CASSLGVGSGRQETQYF
- - TRBJ1-3 TRBV19 TGTGCCAGTTTGGGAGCGAACTCTGGAAACACCATATATTTT CASLGANSGNTIYF
TRBD1 - TRBJ2-1 TRBV7-9 TGTGCCAGCAGCTTCCGGGACAGCTCCTACAATGAGCAGTTCTTC CASSFRDSSYNEQFF
- - TRBJ2-1 TRBV5-4 TGTGCCACCGGCATGGGGGGGCCGTCCTACAATGAGCAGTTCTTC CATGMGGPSYNEQFF
- - TRBJ1-4 TRBV10-3 TGTGCCATCAGTGAGTGGCAGGGTAATGAAAAACTGTTTTTT CAISEWQGNEKLFF
TRBD2 - TRBJ2-1 TRBV5-1 TGCGCCAGCAGCTTGGTCAGGCGGCGGGGGACCTACAATGAGCAGTTCTTC CASSLVRRRGTYNEQFF
- - TRBJ2-7 TRBV30 TGTGCCTGGAGCCTTGGGGGCTCCTACGAGCAGTACTTC CAWSLGGSYEQYF
TRBD2 - TRBJ2-2 TRBV7-9 TGTGCCAGCAGCTTTTACGTTAGCGGGGGCACCGGGGAGCTGTTTTTT CASSFYVSGGTGELFF
- - TRBJ1-5 TRBV2 TGTGCCAGCAGCGCTCCGGGACAACGCAATCAGCCCCAGCATTTT CASSAPGQRNQPQHF
- - TRBJ1-5 TRBV19 TGTGCCAGTAGTATCCGGAGGGTGGGCAATCAGCCCCAGCATTTT CASSIRRVGNQPQHF
TRBD2 once TRBJ2-1 TRBV5-8 TGTGCCAGCAGTTTAAGTTTGGGGGACTACTCCTACAATGAGCAGTTCTTC CASSLSLGDYSYNEQFF
- once TRBJ1-2 TRBV5-6 TGTGCCAGCAGCTCAGGACGGGACTACTATGGCTACACCTTC CASSSGRDYYGYTF
- - TRBJ2-3 TRBV6-5 TGTGCCAGCAGTTACTCGGCAGGGTTTTCAGATACGCAGTATTTT CASSYSAGFSDTQYF
TRBD2 - TRBJ2-5 TRBV27 TGTGCCAGCAGTCCCCGGTGGGGTAGCGGGGGCCAAGAGACCCAGTACTTC CASSPRWGSGGQETQYF
TRBD1 once TRBJ2-1 TRBV7-2 TGTGCCAGCAGGTTAAAGGGACAGAATGAGCAGTTCTTC CASRLKGQNEQFF
- - TRBJ1-6 TRBV30 TGTGCCTGGAGTGGGGATTATTCACCCCTCCACTTT CAWSGDYSPLHF
- - TRBJ1-1 TRBV19 TGTGCCAGTAGTATTCGCGCTCAGGCCCGGAACACTGAAGCTTTCTTT CASSIRAQARNTEAFF
TRBD2 - TRBJ2-2 TRBV3-1/TRBV3-2 TGTGCCAGCAGCCAAAGTTGGGGGGGTTTCAGGGAGCTGTTTTTT CASSQSWGGFRELFF
- - TRBJ2-1 TRBV5-6 TGTGCCAGCAGCAGAGACGCCTACAATGAGCAGTTCTTC CASSRDAYNEQFF
TRBD1 - TRBJ1-1 TRBV11-3 TGTGCCAGCAGCTTGGGACAGGGGTCGAACACTGAAGCTTTCTTT CASSLGQGSNTEAFF
TRBD1 - TRBJ1-2 TRBV6-6 TGTGCCAGCACCTTTCTAGGACAGGGCCGTGGCTACACCTTC CASTFLGQGRGYTF
- - TRBJ2-7 TRBV5-5 TGTGCCAGCAGCTTGGCAGCGGTTTCATCCTACGAGCAGTACTTC CASSLAAVSSYEQYF
TRBD2 - TRBJ2-1 TRBV6-1 TGTGCCAGCAGTGAACGCGGGGGGAAAAGCAATGAGCAGTTCTTC CASSERGGKSNEQFF
- - TRBJ2-3 TRBV28 TGTGCCAGCATTGAGGTGGGGGGCACAGATACGCAGTATTTT CASIEVGGTDTQYF
TRBD1 - TRBJ1-1 TRBV3-1/TRBV3-2 TGTGCCAGCAGCCGAGGGACAGGGAGCACTGAAGCTTTCTTT CASSRGTGSTEAFF
- - TRBJ2-5 TRBV5-1 TGCGCCAGCAGCTTGGAGCGTCCCGAAGAGACCCAGTACTTC CASSLERPEETQYF
TRBD2 - TRBJ2-5 TRBV19 TGTGCCAGTAGTATAGCCCTCGGCTACGAGCGGGAGGAGACCCAGTACTTC CASSIALGYEREETQYF
TRBD2 - TRBJ2-5 TRBV18 TGTGCCAGCTCACGAGGACTAGCGGGGGACCAAGAGACCCAGTACTTC CASSRGLAGDQETQYF
TRBD1 - TRBJ1-2 TRBV13 TGTGCCAGCAGTTGGACAGGGCGCGGCTACACCTTC CASSWTGRGYTF
- once TRBJ1-1 TRBV4-1 TGCGCCAGCAGCCCACCTGGCAGGGGTGAAGCTTTCTTT CASSPPGRGEAFF
TRBD1 - TRBJ1-3 TRBV5-4 TGTGCCAGCAGCCCAGGGGGACCTGGAAACACCATATATTTT CASSPGGPGNTIYF
TRBD2 - TRBJ2-3 TRBV2 TGTGCCAGCAGAGTTAGACTAGCGGGGGGGCATGGAGATACGCAGTATTTT CASRVRLAGGHGDTQYF
- - TRBJ1-2 TRBV20-1 TGCAGTGCTTCCCCTGACTATGGCTACACCTTC CSASPDYGYTF
TRBD2 - TRBJ2-3 TRBV19 TGTGCCAGTAGTCGAAAGGGACTAGCGGGGGGCACAGATACGCAGTATTTT CASSRKGLAGGTDTQYF
TRBD1 - TRBJ1-2 TRBV12-5 TGTGCTAGTGGACTAAACCTAAAGACAGGGCAAAAGACAGGCTACACCTTC CASGLNLKTGQKTGYTF
- - TRBJ2-5 TRBV4-1 TGCGCCAGCAGCCAAGACGGAGGTTCTTGGGGGACCCAGTACTTC CASSQDGGSWGTQYF
- once TRBJ2-7 TRBV9 TGTGCCAGCAGCGCCCAAGGGGGATCCCACGAGCAGTACTTC CASSAQGGSHEQYF
- - TRBJ2-7 TRBV10-3 TGTGCCATCAGTGGGACGGGTACCTACGAGCAGTACTTC CAISGTGTYEQYF
- - TRBJ1-2 TRBV7-9 TGTGCCAGCAGCTTAGCGGGGCAGGGAGATAATGGCTACACCTTC CASSLAGQGDNGYTF
- - TRBJ2-2 TRBV10-3 TGTGCCATCAGTGTTTTGCGGGGCGACACCGGGGAGCTGTTTTTT CAISVLRGDTGELFF
- - TRBJ1-1 TRBV4-1 TGCGCCAGCAGCCAAGAAGAAAGGGGGGCTTTCTTT CASSQEERGAFF
TRBD1 - TRBJ1-2 TRBV18 TGTGCCAGCTCACCTAACAGGGGGCTCTATGGCTACACCTTC CASSPNRGLYGYTF
- once TRBJ1-2 TRBV10-3 TGTGCCATCAGTGAGCCTCGGACCCAGGGAGGCTATGGCTACACCTTC CAISEPRTQGGYGYTF
- - TRBJ1-1 TRBV11-3 TGTGCCAGCAGCTTGGGGAGGAACACTGAAGCTTTCTTT CASSLGRNTEAFF
- - TRBJ1-1 TRBV28 TGTGCCAGCAGTTTAAGATGGCAGGAGAACACTGAAGCTTTCTTT CASSLRWQENTEAFF
- few TRBJ1-1 TRBV18 TGTGCCAGCTCTCCTAGACAGGAGGGGGGTGCTTTCTTT CASSPRQEGGAFF
- - TRBJ2-4 TRBV10-3 TGTGCCATCAGTGAGTCCGGTGGGGGCGCGTACATTCAGTACTTC CAISESGGGAYIQYF